This T cell receptor beta chain was retrieved from a study of blood T cell repertoires in COVID-19. This table comes from immunoSEQ multiplex PCR, and its TCRdb copy is limited to in-frame clones, with some not included. The table lists about 490,000 clones, approximately 83% of them singletons, with roughly 3.2% in the top ten. The CDR3 consists of 16 residues. Germline V gene lookup returns CDR1 SGHRS and CDR2 YFSETQ. V shed 0 bases and J shed 6 bases, with 18 bases lying between them. The sample consisted of peripheral blood. The sequence was obtained from a human donor in a cohort sampled during active COVID-19. The rearrangement joins TRBV5-1 to TRBJ1-2; a possible D gene is TRBD1 (6 bases). In DNA, the CDR3 is TGCGCCAGCAGCTTGGATCTCTTAGACAGGCCGGATGGCTACACCTTC. Its protein is CASSLDLLDRPDGYTF.